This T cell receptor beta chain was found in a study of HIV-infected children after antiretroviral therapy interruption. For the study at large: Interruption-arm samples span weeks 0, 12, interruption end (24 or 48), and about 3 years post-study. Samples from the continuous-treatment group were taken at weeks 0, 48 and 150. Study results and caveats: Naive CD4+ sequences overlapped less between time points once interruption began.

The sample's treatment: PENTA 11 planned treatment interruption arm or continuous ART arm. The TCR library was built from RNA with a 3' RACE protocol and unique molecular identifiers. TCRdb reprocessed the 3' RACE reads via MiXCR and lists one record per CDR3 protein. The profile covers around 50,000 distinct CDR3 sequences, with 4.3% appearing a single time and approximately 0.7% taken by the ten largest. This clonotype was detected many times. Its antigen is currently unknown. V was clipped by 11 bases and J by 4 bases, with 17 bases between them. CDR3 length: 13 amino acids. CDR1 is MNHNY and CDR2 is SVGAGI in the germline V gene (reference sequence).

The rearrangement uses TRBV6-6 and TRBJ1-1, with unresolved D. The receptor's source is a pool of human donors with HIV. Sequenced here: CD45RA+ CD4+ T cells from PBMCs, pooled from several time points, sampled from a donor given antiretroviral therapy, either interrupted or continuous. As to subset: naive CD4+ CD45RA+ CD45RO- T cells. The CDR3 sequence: CALMNRASTEAFF. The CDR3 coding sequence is TGTGCCTTGATGAACCGGGCGAGCACTGAAGCTTTCTTT.